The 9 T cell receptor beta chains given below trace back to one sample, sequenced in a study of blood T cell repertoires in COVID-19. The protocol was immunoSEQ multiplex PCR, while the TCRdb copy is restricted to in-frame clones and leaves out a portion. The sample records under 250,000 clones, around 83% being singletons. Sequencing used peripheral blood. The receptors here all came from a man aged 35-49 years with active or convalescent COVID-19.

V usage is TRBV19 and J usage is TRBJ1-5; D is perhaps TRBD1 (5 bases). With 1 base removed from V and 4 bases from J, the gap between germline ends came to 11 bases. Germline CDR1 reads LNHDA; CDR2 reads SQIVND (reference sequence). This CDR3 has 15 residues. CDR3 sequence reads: CASSIGAGSNQPQHF. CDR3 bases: TGTGCCAGTAGTATAGGGGCAGGGTCGAATCAGCCCCAGCATTTT.

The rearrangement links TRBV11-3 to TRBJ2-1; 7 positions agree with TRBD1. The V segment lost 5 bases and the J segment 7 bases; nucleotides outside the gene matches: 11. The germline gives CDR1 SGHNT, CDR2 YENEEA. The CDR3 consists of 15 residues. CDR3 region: CASSLWDRRDNEQFF. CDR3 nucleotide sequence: TGTGCCAGCAGCCTCTGGGACAGACGAGATAATGAGCAGTTCTTC.

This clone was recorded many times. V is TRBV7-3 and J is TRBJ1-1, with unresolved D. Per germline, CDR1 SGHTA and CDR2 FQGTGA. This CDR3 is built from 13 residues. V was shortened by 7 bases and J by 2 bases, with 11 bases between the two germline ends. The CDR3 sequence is CASMERVNTEAFF. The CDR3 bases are TGTGCCAGCATGGAGCGGGTTAACACTGAAGCTTTCTTT.

The CDR3 DNA is TGCGCCAGCATCCCGCGACTAGCGGAGAGCACAGATACGCAGTATTTT. Translated: CASIPRLAESTDTQYF. The rearrangement uses TRBV10-1 and TRBJ2-3; 9 bases agree with TRBD2. Trimming removed 7 bases from V and 0 bases from J; junction bases left unmatched: 8. There are 16 residues in the CDR3. CDR1 and CDR2 from the germline V gene are WNHNN and SYGVQD (reference sequence).

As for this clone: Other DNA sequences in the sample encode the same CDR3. The CDR3 DNA is TGTGCCTGGAGGGGACTAGGCGAAAAACTGTTTTTT. Translating it yields CAWRGLGEKLFF. The chain employs TRBV30 and TRBJ1-4; D may be TRBD1 (5 bases). V was trimmed by 3 bases and J by 8 bases, leaving 10 bases between them. This CDR3 contains 12 residues. CDR1 is GTSNPN and CDR2 is SVGIG in the germline V gene (reference sequence).

The CDR3, as DNA: TGTGCCAGCAGTTACCCCCCTGACACTGAAGCTTTCTTT. As protein: CASSYPPDTEAFF. The gene calls are TRBV6-6 and TRBJ1-1; D not certain. CDR1 is MNHNY and CDR2 is SVGAGI in the germline V gene (reference sequence). The CDR3 is made up of 13 amino acids. Trimming took 2 bases from V and 3 from J, leaving 7 bases between them.

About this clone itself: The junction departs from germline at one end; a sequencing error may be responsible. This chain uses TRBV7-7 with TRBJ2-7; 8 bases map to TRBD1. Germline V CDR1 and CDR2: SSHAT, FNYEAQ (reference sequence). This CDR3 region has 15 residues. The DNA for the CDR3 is TGTGCTAGCAGCCCAAGGACAGGGCCCTCCTACGAGCAGTACTTC. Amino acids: CASSPRTGPSYEQYF.

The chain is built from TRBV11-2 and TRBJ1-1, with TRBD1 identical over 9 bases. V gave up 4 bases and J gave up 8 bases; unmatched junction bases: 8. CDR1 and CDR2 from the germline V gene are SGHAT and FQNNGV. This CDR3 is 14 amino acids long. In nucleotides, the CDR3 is TGTGCCAGCAGCTGGACAGGGGTAAATCCCGAAGCTTTCTTT. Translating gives CASSWTGVNPEAFF.

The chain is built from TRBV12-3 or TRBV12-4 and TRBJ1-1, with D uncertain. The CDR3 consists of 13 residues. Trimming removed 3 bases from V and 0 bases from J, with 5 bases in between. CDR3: CASSFSMNTEAFF. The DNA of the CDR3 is TGTGCCAGCAGTTTTTCCATGAACACTGAAGCTTTCTTT.